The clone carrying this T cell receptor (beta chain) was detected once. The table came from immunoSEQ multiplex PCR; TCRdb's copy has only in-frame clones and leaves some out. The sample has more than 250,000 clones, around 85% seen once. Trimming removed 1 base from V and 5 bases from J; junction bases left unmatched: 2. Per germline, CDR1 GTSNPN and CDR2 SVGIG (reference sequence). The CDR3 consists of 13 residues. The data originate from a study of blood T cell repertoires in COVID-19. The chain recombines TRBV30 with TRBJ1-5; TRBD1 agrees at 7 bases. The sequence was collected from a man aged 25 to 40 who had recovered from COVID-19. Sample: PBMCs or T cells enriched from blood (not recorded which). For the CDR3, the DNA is TGTGCCTGGAGTGACACAGGGGATCAGCCCCAGCATTTT. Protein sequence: CAWSDTGDQPQHF. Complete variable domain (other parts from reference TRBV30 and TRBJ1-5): SQTIHQWPATLVQPVGSPLSLECTVEGTSNPNLYWYRQAAGRGLQLLFYSVGIGQISSEVPQNLSASRPQDRQFILSSKKLLLSDSGFYLCAWSDTGDQPQHFGDGTRLSIL.